One T cell receptor (beta chain) is described in this entry. Its antigen is as yet unknown. These data originate in a study of T cells after yellow fever vaccination. TCRdb redid the calling of the 5' RACE reads with MiXCR, one entry per CDR3 protein. Among fewer than 450,000 distinct CDR3 sequences listed, roughly 7.5% were seen once. General study findings and limits: Clonotypes found in both CD4 and CD8 compartments made up a small share.

V shed 0 bases and J shed 4 bases, with 7 bases lying between them. The germline V gene encodes CDR1 SGHRS and CDR2 YFSETQ. The CDR3 sequence is 13 residues long. The V call is TRBV5-1, the J call TRBJ1-1; D unclear. The sequenced sample was PBMCs, obtained around 45 days after the first yellow fever vaccination. This receptor was obtained from a man aged 18 to 30 who received the YFV17D yellow fever vaccine. The CDR3 reads CASSLEFATEAFF. The CDR3 nucleotides are TGCGCCAGCAGCTTGGAGTTTGCCACTGAAGCTTTCTTT.